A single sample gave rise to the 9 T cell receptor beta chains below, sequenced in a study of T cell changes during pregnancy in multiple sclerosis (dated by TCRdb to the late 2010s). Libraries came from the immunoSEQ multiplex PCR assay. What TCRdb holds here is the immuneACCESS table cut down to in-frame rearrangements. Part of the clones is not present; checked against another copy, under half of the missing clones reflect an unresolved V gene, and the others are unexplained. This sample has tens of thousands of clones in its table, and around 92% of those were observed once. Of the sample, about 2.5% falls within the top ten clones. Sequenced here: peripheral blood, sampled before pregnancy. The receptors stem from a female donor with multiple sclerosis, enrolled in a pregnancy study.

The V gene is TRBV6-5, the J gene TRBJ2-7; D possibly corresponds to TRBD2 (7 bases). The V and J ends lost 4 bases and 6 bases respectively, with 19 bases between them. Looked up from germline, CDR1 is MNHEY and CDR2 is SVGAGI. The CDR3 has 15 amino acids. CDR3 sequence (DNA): TGTGCCAGCAGTTCACGGTCGGGGGGCGGCAGCGAGCAGTACTTC. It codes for CASSSRSGGGSEQYF.

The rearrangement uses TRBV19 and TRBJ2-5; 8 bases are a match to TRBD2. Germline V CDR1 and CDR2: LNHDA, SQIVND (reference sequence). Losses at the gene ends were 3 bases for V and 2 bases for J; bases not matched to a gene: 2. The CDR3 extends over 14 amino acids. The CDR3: CASSIGLAQETQYF. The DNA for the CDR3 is TGTGCCAGTAGTATTGGACTAGCTCAAGAGACCCAGTACTTC.

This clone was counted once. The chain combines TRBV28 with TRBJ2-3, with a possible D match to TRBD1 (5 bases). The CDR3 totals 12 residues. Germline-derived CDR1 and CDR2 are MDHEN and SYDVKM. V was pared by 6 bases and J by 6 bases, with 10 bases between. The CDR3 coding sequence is TGTGCCAGCAGCCTGGGGCCTGATACGCAGTATTTT. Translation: CASSLGPDTQYF.

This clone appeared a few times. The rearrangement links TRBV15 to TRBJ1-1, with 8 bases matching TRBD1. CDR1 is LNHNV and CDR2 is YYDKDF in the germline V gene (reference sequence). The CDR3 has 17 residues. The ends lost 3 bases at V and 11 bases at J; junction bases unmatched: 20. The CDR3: CATSSSSPRLLTGEAFF. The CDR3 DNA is TGTGCCACCAGCAGTTCGAGCCCACGCCTGTTGACAGGGGAGGCTTTCTTT.

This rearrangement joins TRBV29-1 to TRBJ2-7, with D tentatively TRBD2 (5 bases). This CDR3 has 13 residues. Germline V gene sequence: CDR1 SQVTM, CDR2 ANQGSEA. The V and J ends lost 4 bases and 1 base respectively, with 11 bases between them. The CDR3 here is CSVVAIGSYEQYF. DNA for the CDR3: TGCAGCGTTGTAGCGATAGGTTCCTACGAGCAGTACTTC.

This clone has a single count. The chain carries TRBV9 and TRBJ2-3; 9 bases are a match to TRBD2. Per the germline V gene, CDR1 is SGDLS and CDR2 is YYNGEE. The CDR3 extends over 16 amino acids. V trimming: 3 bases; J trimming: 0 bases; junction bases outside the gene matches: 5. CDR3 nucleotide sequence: TGTGCCAGCAGCGGTCATAGCGGGAGAAGCACAGATACGCAGTATTTT. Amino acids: CASSGHSGRSTDTQYF.

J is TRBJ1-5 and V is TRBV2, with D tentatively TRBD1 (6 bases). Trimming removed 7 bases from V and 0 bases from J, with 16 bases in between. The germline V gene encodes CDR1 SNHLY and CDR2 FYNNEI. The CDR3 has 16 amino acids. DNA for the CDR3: TGTGCCAGCAATTCGGACAGCCCTTATAGCAATCAGCCCCAGCATTTT. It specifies CASNSDSPYSNQPQHF.

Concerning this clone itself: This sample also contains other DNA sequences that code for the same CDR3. Here the CDR3 reads CASSPGQGPGNTIYF. CDR3 in DNA: TGTGCCAGCAGCCCGGGACAGGGTCCGGGAAACACCATATATTTT. V is TRBV11-3 and J is TRBJ1-3; 9 bases fit TRBD1. Germline CDR1 reads SGHNT; CDR2 reads YENEEA. The V gene end was trimmed by 5 bases and the J gene end by 4 bases; junction bases not matched to a gene: 6. CDR3 length: 15 amino acids.

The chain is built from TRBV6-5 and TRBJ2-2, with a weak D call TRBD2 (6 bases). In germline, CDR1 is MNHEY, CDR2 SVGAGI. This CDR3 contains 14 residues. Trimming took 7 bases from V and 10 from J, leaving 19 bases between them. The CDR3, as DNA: TGTGCCAGCACCTACGGGACTGCCGATCAGGAGCTGTTTTTT. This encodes CASTYGTADQELFF.